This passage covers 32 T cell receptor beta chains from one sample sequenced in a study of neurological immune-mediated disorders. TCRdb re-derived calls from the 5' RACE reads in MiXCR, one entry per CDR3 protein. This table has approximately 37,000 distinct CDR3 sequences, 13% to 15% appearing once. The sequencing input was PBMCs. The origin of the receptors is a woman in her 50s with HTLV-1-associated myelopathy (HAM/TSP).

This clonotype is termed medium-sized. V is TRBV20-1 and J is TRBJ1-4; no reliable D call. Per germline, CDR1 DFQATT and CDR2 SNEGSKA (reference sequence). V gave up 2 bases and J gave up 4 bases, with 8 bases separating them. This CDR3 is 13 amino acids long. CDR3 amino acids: CSARNSDNEKLFF. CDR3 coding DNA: TGCAGTGCTAGAAACAGTGATAATGAAAAACTGTTTTTT.

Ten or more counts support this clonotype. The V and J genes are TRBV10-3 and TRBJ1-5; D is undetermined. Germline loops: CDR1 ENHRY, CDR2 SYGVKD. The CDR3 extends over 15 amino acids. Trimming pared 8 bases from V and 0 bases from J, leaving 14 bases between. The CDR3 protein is CAISVAADSNQPQHF. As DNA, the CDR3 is TGTGCCATCTCCGTGGCCGCTGATAGCAATCAGCCCCAGCATTTT.

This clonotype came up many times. CDR3: CASSLRGGREQYV. The DNA for the CDR3 is TGTGCCAGCAGCTTACGTGGGGGGCGCGAGCAGTACGTC. V and J are TRBV7-8 and TRBJ2-7, with D perhaps being TRBD1 or TRBD2 (6 bases each). CDR1 is SGHVS, CDR2 FQNEAQ, per germline. CDR3 length: 13 residues. Trimming left V 2 bases short and J 6 bases short, with 11 bases between.

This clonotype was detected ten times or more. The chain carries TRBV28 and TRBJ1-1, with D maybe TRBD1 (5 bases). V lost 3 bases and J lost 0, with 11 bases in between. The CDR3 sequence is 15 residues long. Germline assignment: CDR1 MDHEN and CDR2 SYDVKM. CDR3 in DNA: TGTGCCAGCAGTTTGGCAGGGACCATGAACACTGAAGCTTTCTTT. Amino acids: CASSLAGTMNTEAFF.

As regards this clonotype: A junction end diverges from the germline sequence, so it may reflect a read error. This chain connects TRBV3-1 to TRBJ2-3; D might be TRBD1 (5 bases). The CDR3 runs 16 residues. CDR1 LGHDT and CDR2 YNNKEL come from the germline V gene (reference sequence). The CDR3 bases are TGTGTCAGCAGCCAAGGGTGGGTAAGCGACAGAAATACGCAGTATTTT. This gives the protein CVSSQGWVSDRNTQYF.

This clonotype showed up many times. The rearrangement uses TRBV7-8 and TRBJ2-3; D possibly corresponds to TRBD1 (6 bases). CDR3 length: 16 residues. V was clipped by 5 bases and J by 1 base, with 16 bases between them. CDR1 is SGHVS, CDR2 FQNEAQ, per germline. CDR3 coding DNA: TGTGCCAGCAGCCCGACAGGCCAACAACGCACAGATACGCAGTATTTT. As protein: CASSPTGQQRTDTQYF.

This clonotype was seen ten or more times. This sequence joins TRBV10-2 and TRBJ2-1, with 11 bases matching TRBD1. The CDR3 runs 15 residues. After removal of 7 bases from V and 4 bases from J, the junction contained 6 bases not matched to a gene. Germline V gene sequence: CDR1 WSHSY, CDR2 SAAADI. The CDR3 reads CASNAGTGGYNEQFF. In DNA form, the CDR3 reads TGCGCCAGCAACGCCGGGACAGGGGGATACAATGAGCAGTTCTTC.

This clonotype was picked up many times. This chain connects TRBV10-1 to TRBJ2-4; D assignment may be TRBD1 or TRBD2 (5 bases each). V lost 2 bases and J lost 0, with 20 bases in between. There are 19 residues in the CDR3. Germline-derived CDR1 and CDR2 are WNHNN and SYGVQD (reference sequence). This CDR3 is CASSEGTGPPRLAKNIQYF. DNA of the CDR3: TGCGCCAGCAGTGAGGGGACGGGCCCCCCGAGGTTAGCCAAAAACATTCAGTACTTC.

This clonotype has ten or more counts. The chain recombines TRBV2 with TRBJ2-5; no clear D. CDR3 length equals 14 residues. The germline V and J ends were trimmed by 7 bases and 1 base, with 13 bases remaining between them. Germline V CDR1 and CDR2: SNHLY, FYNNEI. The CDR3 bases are TGTGCCAGCACATCCGGAAGAGCCCAAGAGACCCAGTACTTC. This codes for CASTSGRAQETQYF. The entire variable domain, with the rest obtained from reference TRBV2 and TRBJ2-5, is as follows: EPEVTQTPSHQVTQMGQEVILRCVPISNHLYFYWYRQILGQKVEFLVSFYNNEISEKSEIFDDQFSVERPDGSNFTLKIRSTKLEDSAMYFCASTSGRAQETQYFGPGTRLLVL.

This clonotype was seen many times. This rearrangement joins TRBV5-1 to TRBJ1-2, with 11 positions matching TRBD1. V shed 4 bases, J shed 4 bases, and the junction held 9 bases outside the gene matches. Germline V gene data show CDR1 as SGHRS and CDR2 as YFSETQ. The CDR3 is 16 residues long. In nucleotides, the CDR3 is TGCGCCAGCAGCCTGGACAGGGGGCCGGGGAGCTATGGCTACACCTTC. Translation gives CASSLDRGPGSYGYTF.

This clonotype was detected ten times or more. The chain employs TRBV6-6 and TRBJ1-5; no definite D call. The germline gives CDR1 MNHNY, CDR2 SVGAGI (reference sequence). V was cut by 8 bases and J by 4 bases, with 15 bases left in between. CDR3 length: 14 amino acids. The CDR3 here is CASVAGRGNQPQHF. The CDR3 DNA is TGTGCCAGCGTAGCTGGGCGGGGTAATCAGCCCCAGCATTTT.

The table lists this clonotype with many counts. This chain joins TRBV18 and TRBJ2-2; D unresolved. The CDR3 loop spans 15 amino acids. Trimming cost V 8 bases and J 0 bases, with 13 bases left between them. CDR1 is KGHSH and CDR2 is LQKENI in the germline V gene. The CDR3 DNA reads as TGTGCCAGCCGTCCCACTACAGCGAACACCGGGGAGCTGTTTTTT. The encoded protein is CASRPTTANTGELFF.

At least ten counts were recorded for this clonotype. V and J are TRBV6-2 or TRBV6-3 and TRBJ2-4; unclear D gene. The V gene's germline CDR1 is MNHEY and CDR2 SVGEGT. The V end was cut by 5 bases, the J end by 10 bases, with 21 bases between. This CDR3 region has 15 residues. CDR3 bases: TGTGCCAGCAGTGATGACTTCGGACCCCTGAGGATTCAGTACTTC. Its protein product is CASSDDFGPLRIQYF.

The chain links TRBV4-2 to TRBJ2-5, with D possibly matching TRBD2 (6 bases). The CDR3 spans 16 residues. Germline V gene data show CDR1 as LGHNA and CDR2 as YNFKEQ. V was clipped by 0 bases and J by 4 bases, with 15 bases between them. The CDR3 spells CASSQDPEGLGETQYF. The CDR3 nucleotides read TGTGCCAGCAGCCAAGATCCGGAGGGTTTAGGAGAGACCCAGTACTTC.

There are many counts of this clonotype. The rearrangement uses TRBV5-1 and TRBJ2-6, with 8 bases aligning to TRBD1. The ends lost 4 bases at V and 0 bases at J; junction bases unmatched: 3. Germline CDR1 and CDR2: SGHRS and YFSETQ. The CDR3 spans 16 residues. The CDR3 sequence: CASSQDRGSGANVLTF. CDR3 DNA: TGCGCCAGCAGCCAAGACAGGGGCTCTGGGGCCAACGTCCTGACTTTC.

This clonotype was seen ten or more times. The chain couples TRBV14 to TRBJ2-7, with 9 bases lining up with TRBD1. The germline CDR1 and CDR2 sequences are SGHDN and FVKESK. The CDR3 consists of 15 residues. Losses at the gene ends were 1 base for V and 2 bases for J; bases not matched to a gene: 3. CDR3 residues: CASSQGWTGAYEQYF. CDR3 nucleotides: TGTGCCAGCAGCCAAGGTTGGACAGGGGCCTACGAGCAGTACTTC.

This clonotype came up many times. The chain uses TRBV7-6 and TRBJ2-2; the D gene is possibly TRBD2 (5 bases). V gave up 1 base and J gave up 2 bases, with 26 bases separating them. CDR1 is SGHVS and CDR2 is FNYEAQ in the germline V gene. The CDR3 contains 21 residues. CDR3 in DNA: TGTGCCAGCAGCTTAGGCAGGACTCAACCCCGAAGTTATCAAAACACCGGGGAGCTGTTTTTT. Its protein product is CASSLGRTQPRSYQNTGELFF.

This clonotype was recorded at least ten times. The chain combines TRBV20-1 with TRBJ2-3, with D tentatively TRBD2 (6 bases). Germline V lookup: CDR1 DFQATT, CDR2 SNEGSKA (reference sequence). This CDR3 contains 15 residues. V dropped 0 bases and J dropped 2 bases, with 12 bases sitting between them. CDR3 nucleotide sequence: TGCAGTGCTAGAGATGGTGGCGGGGTCACAGATACGCAGTATTTT. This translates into CSARDGGGVTDTQYF.

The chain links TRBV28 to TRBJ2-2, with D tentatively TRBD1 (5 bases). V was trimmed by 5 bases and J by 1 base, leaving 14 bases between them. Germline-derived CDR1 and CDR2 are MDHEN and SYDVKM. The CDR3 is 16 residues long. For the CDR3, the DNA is TGTGCCAGCAGTCTGGTGGACACGCTGAACACCGGGGAGCTGTTTTTT. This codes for CASSLVDTLNTGELFF.

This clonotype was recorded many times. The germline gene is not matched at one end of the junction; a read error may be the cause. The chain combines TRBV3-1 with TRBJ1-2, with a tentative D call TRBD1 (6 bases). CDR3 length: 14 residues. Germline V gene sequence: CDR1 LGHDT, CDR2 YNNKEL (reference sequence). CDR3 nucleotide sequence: TGTGCCAGCAGCCCAGAGGGTCAGGGGCGGGGAACCTTCTTC. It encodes CASSPEGQGRGTFF.

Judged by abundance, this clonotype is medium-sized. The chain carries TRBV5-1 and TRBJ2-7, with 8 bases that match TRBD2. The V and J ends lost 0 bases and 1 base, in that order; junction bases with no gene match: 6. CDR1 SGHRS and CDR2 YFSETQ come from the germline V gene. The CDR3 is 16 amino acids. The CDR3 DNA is TGCGCCAGCAGCTTGGGGGGCCAGCGGGGGTCCTACGAGCAGTACGTC. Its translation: CASSLGGQRGSYEQYV.

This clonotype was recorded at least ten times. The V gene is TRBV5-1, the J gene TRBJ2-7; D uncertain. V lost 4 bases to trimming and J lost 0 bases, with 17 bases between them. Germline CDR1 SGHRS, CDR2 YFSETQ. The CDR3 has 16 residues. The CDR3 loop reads CASSTPGPPGSYEQYV. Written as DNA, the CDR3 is TGCGCCAGCAGCACGCCGGGTCCTCCTGGCTCCTACGAGCAGTACGTC.

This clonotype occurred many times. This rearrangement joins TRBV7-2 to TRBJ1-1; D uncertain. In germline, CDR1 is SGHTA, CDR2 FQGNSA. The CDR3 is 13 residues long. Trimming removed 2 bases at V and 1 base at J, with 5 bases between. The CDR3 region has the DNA TGTGCCAGCAGCTTATCACGGAACACTGAAGCTTTCTTT. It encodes CASSLSRNTEAFF.

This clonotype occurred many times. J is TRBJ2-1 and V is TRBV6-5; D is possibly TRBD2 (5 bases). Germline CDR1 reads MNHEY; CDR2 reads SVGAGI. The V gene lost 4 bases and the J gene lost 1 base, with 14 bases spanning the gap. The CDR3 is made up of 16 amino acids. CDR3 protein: CASSSLGSGSYNEQFF. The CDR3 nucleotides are TGTGCCAGCAGTTCCCTTGGGTCGGGGTCCTACAATGAGCAGTTCTTC.

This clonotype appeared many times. The CDR3 here is CASSRDRGPKNIQYF. CDR3 DNA: TGCGCCAGCAGCCGCGACAGGGGGCCTAAAAACATTCAGTACTTC. This chain joins TRBV4-3 and TRBJ2-4; 10 bases match TRBD1. The V gene's germline CDR1 is LGHNA and CDR2 YSLEER. Unmatched junction bases numbered 4, after V lost 4 bases and J lost 4 bases. The CDR3 has 15 residues.

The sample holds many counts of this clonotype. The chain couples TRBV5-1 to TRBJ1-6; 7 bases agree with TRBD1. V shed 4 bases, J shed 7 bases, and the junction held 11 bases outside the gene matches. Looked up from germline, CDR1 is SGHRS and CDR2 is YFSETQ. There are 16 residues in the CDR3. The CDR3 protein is CASSLREGQTNSPLHF. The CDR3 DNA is TGCGCCAGCAGCCTACGTGAGGGACAGACAAATTCACCCCTCCACTTT. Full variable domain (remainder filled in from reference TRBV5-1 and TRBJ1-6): KAGVTQTPRYLIKTRGQQVTLSCSPISGHRSVSWYQQTPGQGLQFLFEYFSETQRNKGNFPGRFSGRQFSNSRSEMNVSTLELGDSALYLCASSLREGQTNSPLHFGNGTRLTVT.

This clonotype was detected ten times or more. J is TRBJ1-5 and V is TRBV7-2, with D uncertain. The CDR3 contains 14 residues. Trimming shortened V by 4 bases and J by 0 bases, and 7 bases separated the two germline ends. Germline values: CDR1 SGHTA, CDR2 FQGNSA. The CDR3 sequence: CASSSGYSNQPQHF. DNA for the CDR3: TGTGCCAGCAGCTCCGGATATAGCAATCAGCCCCAGCATTTT. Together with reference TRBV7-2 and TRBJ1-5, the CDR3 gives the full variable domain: GAGVSQSPSNKVTEKGKDVELRCDPISGHTALYWYRQSLGQGLEFLIYFQGNSAPDKSGLPSDRFSAERTGGSVSTLTIQRTQQEDSAVYLCASSSGYSNQPQHFGDGTRLSIL.

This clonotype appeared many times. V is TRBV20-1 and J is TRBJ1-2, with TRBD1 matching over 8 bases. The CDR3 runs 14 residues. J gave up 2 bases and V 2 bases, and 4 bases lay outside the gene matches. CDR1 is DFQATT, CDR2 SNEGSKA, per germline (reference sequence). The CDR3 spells CSARQGAQNYGYTF. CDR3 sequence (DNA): TGCAGTGCTAGACAGGGGGCGCAGAACTATGGCTACACCTTC.

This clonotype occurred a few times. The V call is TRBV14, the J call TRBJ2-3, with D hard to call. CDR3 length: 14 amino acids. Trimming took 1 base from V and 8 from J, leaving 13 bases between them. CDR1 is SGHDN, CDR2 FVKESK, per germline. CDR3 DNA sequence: TGTGCCAGCAGCCAAGGGGCGGCCATTGGTACGCAGTATTTT. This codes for CASSQGAAIGTQYF.

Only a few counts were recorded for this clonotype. The CDR3 DNA reads TGTGCCAGCAGCATGGGACTAGCGGGGGTTACCCACAATGAGCAGTTCTTC. Encoded protein: CASSMGLAGVTHNEQFF. The chain has TRBV7-2 and TRBJ2-1, with 14 bases that match TRBD2. This CDR3 is built from 17 residues. V dropped 5 bases and J dropped 5; count of bases not matched to a gene: 8. Germline values: CDR1 SGHTA, CDR2 FQGNSA.

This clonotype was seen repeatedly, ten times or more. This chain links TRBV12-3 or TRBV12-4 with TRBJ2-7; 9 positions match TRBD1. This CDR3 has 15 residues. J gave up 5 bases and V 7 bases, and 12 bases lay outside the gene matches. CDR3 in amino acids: CASNSGTGKANEQYF. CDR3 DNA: TGTGCCAGCAATTCCGGGACAGGGAAGGCCAACGAGCAGTACTTC.

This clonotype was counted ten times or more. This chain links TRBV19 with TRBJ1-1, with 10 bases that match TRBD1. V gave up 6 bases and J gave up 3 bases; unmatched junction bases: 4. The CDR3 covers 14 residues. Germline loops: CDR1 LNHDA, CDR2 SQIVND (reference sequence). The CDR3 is CASRTGGRDTEAFF. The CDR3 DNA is TGTGCCAGTAGGACAGGGGGCAGGGACACTGAAGCTTTCTTT.